Listed below are T cell receptor beta chains from one sample, sequenced in a study of blood T cells in healthy people across ages. TCRdb re-derived calls from the 5' RACE reads in MiXCR, one entry per CDR3 protein. The table has over 950,000 distinct CDR3 sequences, approximately 38% seen once. Material: blood. All receptors come from a young man in good health. CDR3s include the opening cysteine and the closing phenylalanine or tryptophan. A D gene is named only where the DNA matches it firmly. Only part of the rows carry a size: once, few, many, or a class if the clone is expanded.

D,J,V,size,DNA,CDR3
TRBD1,TRBJ1-2,TRBV20-1,many,TGCAGTGCTAGAGGCGACGATGGACAGGGCGCCTACACCTTC,CSARGDDGQGAYTF
-,TRBJ2-1,TRBV3-1,-,TGTGCCAGCAGCCAGCAGACAGGCGGGCAGTTCTTC,CASSQQTGGQFF
TRBD1,TRBJ1-1,TRBV4-3,-,TGCGCCAGCAGCCAAGAGGTCACAGGGGCAAACACTGAAGCTTTCTTT,CASSQEVTGANTEAFF
-,TRBJ1-1,TRBV12-3/TRBV12-4,few,TGTGCCAGCAGCCTCCCGGCGACGGGGGACACTGAAGCTTTCTTT,CASSLPATGDTEAFF
TRBD1,TRBJ1-2,TRBV12-3/TRBV12-4,many,TGTGCCAGCAGCCCGGGACAGATTAACTATGGCTACACCTTC,CASSPGQINYGYTF
TRBD1,TRBJ2-5,TRBV27,-,TGTGCCAGCAGTGCCTCGACAGGGGTCGTAGGAAAGACCCAGTACTTC,CASSASTGVVGKTQYF
-,TRBJ2-2,TRBV7-9,-,TGTGCCAGCAGCTTAGAAGGAGGGAGGCCGATGAACACCGGGGAGCTGTTTTTT,CASSLEGGRPMNTGELFF
-,TRBJ1-4,TRBV25-1,-,TGTGCCGGCAGTGACCCGGTCCGGTCGAATGAAAAACTGTTTTTT,CAGSDPVRSNEKLFF
-,TRBJ2-5,TRBV29-1,-,TGCAGCGTTGAAAAGGTGGGGCTAGCGAAAGAGACCCAGTACTTC,CSVEKVGLAKETQYF
TRBD1,TRBJ2-1,TRBV29-1,-,TGCAGTGTAGACAGGGGGCAGTTCTTC,CSVDRGQFF
-,TRBJ1-3,TRBV7-2,-,TGTGCCAGCAGCCCCCACGGACGGACCTCTGGAAACACCATATATTTT,CASSPHGRTSGNTIYF
-,TRBJ2-7,TRBV5-1,few,TGCGCCAGCAGCCTAGATCCCGGGACGTCTACCTACGAGCAGTACTTC,CASSLDPGTSTYEQYF
-,TRBJ2-1,TRBV2,-,TGTGCCAGCAAAGAGGGCATGAACTCCTACAATGAGCAGTTCTTC,CASKEGMNSYNEQFF
-,TRBJ1-4,TRBV2,-,TGTGCCAGCAGTGAGCTCCAGGGAGGGGAAAGAGGAAAACTGTTTTTT,CASSELQGGERGKLFF
-,TRBJ2-1,TRBV29-1,-,TGCAGCGTTCGAGCACCCAACCTCTCTGAGCAGTTCTTC,CSVRAPNLSEQFF
TRBD1,TRBJ1-2,TRBV20-1,few,TGCAGTGCTAGAGGGACACCGGGACAGGGTTTCGGTATCGATGGCTACACCTTC,CSARGTPGQGFGIDGYTF
-,TRBJ2-1,TRBV27,-,TGTGCCAGCAGTTCAGGACGGGGGAAGACCCAGTTCTTC,CASSSGRGKTQFF
-,TRBJ2-7,TRBV5-6,-,TGTGCCAGCAGCAACCAGGAGTCGAACCGGGCCGACACTCCGTACGAGCAGTACTTC,CASSNQESNRADTPYEQYF
TRBD1,TRBJ2-5,TRBV18,-,TGTGCCAGCTTCCGGGACAGGGGAGAGACCCAGTACTTC,CASFRDRGETQYF
TRBD1,TRBJ1-1,TRBV14,-,TGTGCCAGCAGCCTTCCCCGGGACAGGGGAACCCCTGAAGCTTTCTTT,CASSLPRDRGTPEAFF
TRBD2,TRBJ2-5,TRBV6-2/TRBV6-3,-,TGTGCCAGCAGTACACCAGCGGGGGACCGCCAAGAGACCCAGTACTTC,CASSTPAGDRQETQYF
TRBD1,TRBJ2-7,TRBV4-3,few,TGCGCCAGCAGCCAAGAGGGTCGACAGGGGGTCTACGAGCAGTACTTC,CASSQEGRQGVYEQYF
-,TRBJ2-5,TRBV7-9,few,TGTGCCAGCAGCTTAGGAACCGTCAACCAAGAGACCCAGTACTTC,CASSLGTVNQETQYF
TRBD2,TRBJ2-1,TRBV20-1,-,TGCAGTGCTAGCGATACGACCGGGAGCGCCGGGGGGAATGAGCAGTTCTTC,CSASDTTGSAGGNEQFF
-,TRBJ1-2,TRBV25-1,-,TGTGCCAGCAGTGAATCTGTCTTGAGGGGGGGCCCCAACTATTGCTACACCTTC,CASSESVLRGGPNYCYTF
-,TRBJ1-1,TRBV4-1,-,TGCGCCAGCAGCCCGACGGAAACCCAGAACACTGAAGCTTTCTTT,CASSPTETQNTEAFF
-,TRBJ1-4,TRBV18,few,TGTGCCAGCTCTTTTCAGGGGACCGTGGCTGGAAAACTGTTTTTT,CASSFQGTVAGKLFF
-,TRBJ2-3,TRBV15,few,TGTGCCACCAGCGAACGGAAGTCAGATACGCAGTATTTT,CATSERKSDTQYF
-,TRBJ1-2,TRBV5-1,-,TGCGCCAGCAGCTTGGGATCAGGAACTAACTATGGCTACACCTTC,CASSLGSGTNYGYTF
TRBD1,TRBJ1-2,TRBV29-1,-,TGCGGCGTTGATCCCGACAGGGAATATGGCTACACCTTC,CGVDPDREYGYTF
TRBD2,TRBJ2-2,TRBV12-3/TRBV12-4,-,TGTGCCAGCAGCACTCGGGGGGGCGACACCGGGGAGCTGTTTTTT,CASSTRGGDTGELFF
-,TRBJ1-1,TRBV9,-,TGTGCCAGCAATTTGGGGGACGCGGGTACTGAAGCTTTCTTT,CASNLGDAGTEAFF
TRBD1,TRBJ2-1,TRBV7-9,-,TGTGCCAGCAGCGCCAAGGACAGGGTCTACAATGAGCAGTTCTTC,CASSAKDRVYNEQFF
-,TRBJ2-2,TRBV28,many,TGTGCCAGCAGTTTAGAATCGGGGCAGAACACCGGGGAGCTGTTTTTT,CASSLESGQNTGELFF
-,TRBJ2-1,TRBV7-2,-,TGTGCCAGCAGTAACCCCAACAATGAGCAGTTCTTC,CASSNPNNEQFF
-,TRBJ2-2,TRBV4-1,-,TGCGCCAGCAGCCAACCCGTCTCCTATATCACCGGGGAGCTGTTTTTT,CASSQPVSYITGELFF
-,TRBJ1-2,TRBV6-6,-,TGTGCCAGCAGTTACCCGACCTGGCACGTCAACTATGGCTACACCTTC,CASSYPTWHVNYGYTF
TRBD2,TRBJ2-7,TRBV4-3,few,TGCGCCAGCAGCCAAGATGTTGGGGGGGTCTACAATGAGCAGTACTTC,CASSQDVGGVYNEQYF
-,TRBJ1-5,TRBV27,-,TGTGCCAGCAGTTTACTGGGAGACAATCAGCCCCAGCATTTT,CASSLLGDNQPQHF
TRBD1,TRBJ1-6,TRBV14,-,TGTGCCAGCAGCAACAGGGGGAGCTCCTATAATTCACCCCTCCACTTT,CASSNRGSSYNSPLHF
-,TRBJ2-1,TRBV27,few,TGTGCCAGCAGTGACGGAAGCTCCTACAATGAGCAGTTCTTC,CASSDGSSYNEQFF
-,TRBJ2-1,TRBV12-3/TRBV12-4,-,TGTGCCAGCAGTTTAGGGAGTTGCAATGAGCAGTTCTTC,CASSLGSCNEQFF
-,TRBJ1-5,TRBV29-1,few,TGCAGCGTTGCGGGGGAGATAAATCAGCCCCAGCATTTT,CSVAGEINQPQHF
-,TRBJ1-2,TRBV14,-,TGTGCCAGCAGCCAAGAAGGCAGGCTACGAGGCTACATCTTC,CASSQEGRLRGYIF
TRBD2,TRBJ2-3,TRBV20-1,-,TGCAGTGCTTCCACGGGACTAGCGGGGGCCACAGATACGCAGTATTTT,CSASTGLAGATDTQYF
TRBD1,TRBJ1-2,TRBV25-1,many,TGTGCCACCCAGGGGGCTGGCTACACCTTC,CATQGAGYTF
TRBD1,TRBJ2-5,TRBV7-3,-,TGTGCCAGCAGCAAGGACAGGGGAGAGCACAATGAGCAGTACTTC,CASSKDRGEHNEQYF
-,TRBJ1-4,TRBV10-3,-,TGTGCCATCAGTCCACATAGGAATAATGAAAAACTGTTTTTT,CAISPHRNNEKLFF
TRBD2,TRBJ2-1,TRBV4-3,-,TGCGCCAGCAGCCAACCCGGACTAGCGGGGGGGAAGAATGAGCAGTTCTTC,CASSQPGLAGGKNEQFF
-,TRBJ1-4,TRBV28,-,TGTGCCAGCAGTTTTTTTTCAGGGGCGAGTAATGAAAAACTGTTTTTT,CASSFFSGASNEKLFF
-,TRBJ1-2,TRBV4-3,-,TGCGCCAGCAGCCAAAGTATCGTGGGGATAGATGGCTACACCTTC,CASSQSIVGIDGYTF
TRBD1,TRBJ2-3,TRBV29-1,many,TGCAGCGTTTCAGGGGGCGCAGATACGCAGTATTTT,CSVSGGADTQYF
-,TRBJ1-1,TRBV4-1,-,TGCGCCAGCAGCCGGAGGGCTCTTCAAAGCGGGGAGATGAACACTGAAGCTTTCTTT,CASSRRALQSGEMNTEAFF
-,TRBJ2-4,TRBV10-3,few,TGTGCCATCAGTGTCGGGGAATCAGCCAAAAACATTCAGTACTTC,CAISVGESAKNIQYF
TRBD2,TRBJ2-2,TRBV4-2,-,TGTGCCAGCAGCCAGCGGACTAGCTCGAACACCGGGGAGCTGTTTTTT,CASSQRTSSNTGELFF